This T cell receptor (beta chain) originates from a study of cytomegalovirus exposure and HLA in healthy donors. Study-wide results and limits: For cytomegalovirus status, the classifier reportedly gave diagnoses with high specificity and sensitivity.

PCR amplification relied on 60 Vbeta primers (plus 13 Jbeta primers). This table comes from immunoSEQ multiplex PCR, and its TCRdb copy is limited to in-frame clones, with some not included. This sample's table has 130,000 or so clones. Comment on this clone: Its antigen is not known.

Sequenced: PBMCs. This receptor was obtained from a young woman in good health and CMV-seronegative.

In DNA form, the CDR3 reads TGTGCCATCGTTGGGGGAGCGGGAGGTAACAATGAGCAGTTCTTC. Translation: CAIVGGAGGNNEQFF. This rearrangement joins TRBV10-3 to TRBJ2-1; 9 bases are shared with TRBD2. Trimming at V came to 8 bases and at J to 5 bases, leaving 10 bases not matched to a gene. From germline, CDR1 is ENHRY and CDR2 SYGVKD. The CDR3 contains 15 residues.